A single sample is the source of the 6 T cell receptor beta chains below, sequenced in a study of blood T cell repertoires in COVID-19. Only in-frame clones appear in the TCRdb table, and some are missing; sequencing was by immunoSEQ multiplex PCR. The table lists almost 400,000 clones, around 87% of them singletons. Specimen: PBMCs or T cells enriched from blood (not recorded which). These receptors came from a woman in her twenties or thirties with acute COVID-19.

A word on this clone: A read error may account for a junction end that differs from germline. The rearrangement joins TRBV5-3 to TRBJ1-6; D gene unclear. TRBV5-3 is flagged as an ORF with uncertain function. The length of the CDR3 is 13 residues. CDR3 sequence reads: CARSPPNTSVESF. CDR3 nucleotides: TGTGCCAGAAGCCCCCCGAATACTTCGGTAGAGAGCTTT.

This chain connects TRBV7-9 to TRBJ1-4, with D unclear. Per germline, CDR1 SEHNR and CDR2 FQNEAQ (reference sequence). Trimming stripped 5 bases from V and 7 bases from J, with 14 bases between. The CDR3 sequence is 14 residues long. CDR3 in amino acids: CASSQASGSEKLFF. The CDR3 DNA reads as TGTGCCAGCAGCCAGGCCTCGGGGAGTGAAAAACTGTTTTTT.

The CDR3 nucleotides read TGCAGCGTTGAAGGGAGGCTCTCTGGAAACACCATATATTTT. Translation: CSVEGRLSGNTIYF. V gene TRBV29-1 combines with J gene TRBJ1-3; D is ambiguous. Trimming pared 1 base from V and 0 bases from J, leaving 7 bases between. The CDR3 spans 14 residues. Germline V gene data show CDR1 as SQVTM and CDR2 as ANQGSEA.

This clone came up a few times. The chain recombines TRBV5-1 with TRBJ1-2; 8 nucleotides agree with TRBD1. The CDR3 totals 14 residues. V lost 2 bases to trimming and J lost 3 bases; unmatched junction nucleotides: 3. Germline V gene sequence: CDR1 SGHRS, CDR2 YFSETQ. Written as DNA, the CDR3 is TGCGCCAGCAGCTTCTCGACAGGGGACTATGGCTACACCTTC. It yields the protein CASSFSTGDYGYTF.

The chain combines TRBV4-3 with TRBJ2-5, with D hard to call. CDR1 and CDR2 from the germline V gene are LGHNA and YSLEER. CDR3 length equals 13 residues. The V and J ends lost 0 bases and 5 bases respectively, with 7 bases between them. The CDR3 here is CASSQEARETQYF. As DNA, the CDR3 is TGCGCCAGCAGCCAAGAGGCTCGTGAGACCCAGTACTTC.

DNA for the CDR3: TGTGCCAGCAGCTTAGGCGGGGGTACTGAAGCTTTCTTT. This gives the protein CASSLGGGTEAFF. The chain has TRBV7-9 and TRBJ1-1, with D maybe TRBD1 (5 bases). The CDR3 length is 13 residues. V was clipped by 1 base and J by 5 bases, with 8 bases between them. Looked up from germline, CDR1 is SEHNR and CDR2 is FQNEAQ (reference sequence).